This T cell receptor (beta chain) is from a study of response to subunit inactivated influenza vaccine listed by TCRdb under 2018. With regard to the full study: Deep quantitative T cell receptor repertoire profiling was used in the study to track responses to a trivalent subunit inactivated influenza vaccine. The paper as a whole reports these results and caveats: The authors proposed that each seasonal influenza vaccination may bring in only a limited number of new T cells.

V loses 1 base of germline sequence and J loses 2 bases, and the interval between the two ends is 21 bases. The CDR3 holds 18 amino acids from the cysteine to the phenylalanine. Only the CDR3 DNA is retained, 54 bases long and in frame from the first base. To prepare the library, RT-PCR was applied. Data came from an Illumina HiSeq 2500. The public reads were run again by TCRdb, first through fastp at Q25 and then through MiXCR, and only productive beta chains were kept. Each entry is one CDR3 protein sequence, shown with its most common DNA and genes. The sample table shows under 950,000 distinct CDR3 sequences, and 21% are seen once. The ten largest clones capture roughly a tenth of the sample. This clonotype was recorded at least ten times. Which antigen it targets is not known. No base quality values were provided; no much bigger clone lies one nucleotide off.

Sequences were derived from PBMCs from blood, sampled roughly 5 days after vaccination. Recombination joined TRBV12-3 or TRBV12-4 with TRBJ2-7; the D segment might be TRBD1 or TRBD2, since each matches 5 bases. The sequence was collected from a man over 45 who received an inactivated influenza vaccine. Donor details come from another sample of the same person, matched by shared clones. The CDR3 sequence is CASSLGGPWGTEPYEQYF. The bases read TGTGCCAGCAGTTTAGGGGGACCGTGGGGGACGGAGCCCTACGAGCAGTACTTC.